This TCR beta chain came from a study of CD8 T cells in ankylosing spondylitis. TCRdb itself ran the 5' RACE reads through MiXCR, one entry per CDR3 protein. In the table there are about 300,000 distinct CDR3 sequences, around a tenth of which are singletons. This clonotype was observed many times. This receptor was taken from a female donor with ankylosing spondylitis or in good health (not recorded which). The sequenced sample consisted of blood, either unsorted or a sorted T cell fraction (not recorded which).

The CDR3, as DNA: TGTGCCATCAGTGGGGATGAGGGCTACCCGCAGCCCCAGCATTTT. Protein product: CAISGDEGYPQPQHF. This rearrangement joins TRBV10-3 to TRBJ1-5; no clear D gene. CDR1 is ENHRY, CDR2 SYGVKD, per germline. This CDR3 spans 15 amino acids. V shed 4 bases and J shed 7 bases, with 17 bases lying between them.